Each of the 27 T cell receptor beta chains below was sequenced from the same sample in a study of blood T cell repertoires in COVID-19. Assay: immunoSEQ multiplex PCR; the TCRdb copy retains only in-frame clones and omits some. Of about 240,000 clones listed, about 86% are singletons. What was sequenced was peripheral blood. All receptors derive from a woman over 75 with acute or convalescent COVID-19.

This clone was detected ten times or more. V and J are TRBV28 and TRBJ1-1; no clear D gene. Germline CDR1 and CDR2: MDHEN and SYDVKM. This CDR3 spans 11 amino acids. Trimming shortened V by 8 bases and J by 6 bases, and 10 bases separated the two germline ends. The CDR3 is CASRGDAEAFF. CDR3 DNA sequence: TGTGCCAGCCGGGGTGACGCTGAAGCTTTCTTT.

The chain joins TRBV19 to TRBJ2-6, with TRBD1 identical over 7 bases. J was trimmed by 2 bases and V by 9 bases; bases with no gene match: 7. The CDR3 extends over 15 amino acids. The germline V gene encodes CDR1 LNHDA and CDR2 SQIVND (reference sequence). The CDR3 nucleotides read TGTGCCAGCAGATCCGACAGGGCTGGGGCCAACGTCCTGACTTTC. This codes for CASRSDRAGANVLTF.

The CDR3 sequence: CASSYPSGGQETQYF. The CDR3 nucleotides read TGTGCCAGCAGTTACCCCAGCGGGGGCCAAGAGACCCAGTACTTC. V is TRBV6-6 and J is TRBJ2-5, with 8 nucleotides matching TRBD2. V dropped 2 bases and J dropped 1; count of bases not matched to a gene: 3. The length of the CDR3 is 15 residues. The germline V gene has CDR1 MNHNY and CDR2 SVGAGI (reference sequence).

V is TRBV28 and J is TRBJ1-2; 9 bases are shared with TRBD1. The CDR3 is made up of 14 amino acids. J was trimmed by 5 bases and V by 6 bases; bases with no gene match: 7. Germline V gives CDR1 MDHEN, CDR2 SYDVKM. CDR3 DNA: TGTGCCAGCAGGGATGGACAGGGGCGGTATGGCTACACCTTC. This encodes CASRDGQGRYGYTF.

The J gene is TRBJ1-2, the V gene TRBV29-1; D is unresolved. Germline CDR1 and CDR2: SQVTM and ANQGSEA. CDR3 size: 12 residues. V gave up 7 bases and J gave up 3 bases, with 12 bases separating them. The CDR3 loop reads CSAAPGDYGYTF. The DNA for the CDR3 is TGCAGCGCTGCGCCGGGAGACTATGGCTACACCTTC. Filled out from reference TRBV29-1 and TRBJ1-2, the complete variable domain reads SAVISQKPSRDICQRGTSLTIQCQVDSQVTMMFWYRQQPGQSLTLIATANQGSEATYESGFVIDKFPISRPNLTFSTLTVSNMSPEDSSIYLCSAAPGDYGYTFGSGTRLTVV.

With regard to this clone: Other DNA sequences in the same sample also yield this CDR3. The J gene is TRBJ2-7, the V gene TRBV6-6, with D uncertain. The V and J ends lost 6 bases and 1 base respectively, with 10 bases between them. This CDR3 is 13 amino acids long. Germline CDR1 and CDR2: MNHNY and SVGAGI (reference sequence). CDR3 bases: TGTGCCAGCAGCTACCTTGAGTCCTACGAGCAGTACTTC. Protein: CASSYLESYEQYF.

The J gene is TRBJ2-5, the V gene TRBV7-3; 8 bases are a match to TRBD2. The V segment lost 2 bases and the J segment 4 bases; nucleotides outside the gene matches: 0. The CDR3 consists of 13 residues. Germline assignment: CDR1 SGHTA and CDR2 FQGTGA. CDR3 nucleotides: TGTGCCAGCAGCTTAGGACTAGCAGAGACCCAGTACTTC. Its protein is CASSLGLAETQYF.

The CDR3 here is CASSPTPPRPYEQYF. CDR3 sequence (DNA): TGTGCCAGCAGTCCTACCCCTCCCAGGCCCTACGAGCAGTACTTC. The V and J genes are TRBV7-2 and TRBJ2-7; D not resolved. In germline, CDR1 is SGHTA, CDR2 FQGNSA. Trimming took off 6 bases at V and 2 bases at J, with 17 bases between the two ends. The CDR3 has 15 residues.

The chain has TRBV12-3 or TRBV12-4 and TRBJ1-2; no definite D call. V lost 3 bases and J lost 4, with 6 bases in between. This CDR3 spans 12 amino acids. CDR3 protein: CASSLGSYGYTF. Written as DNA, the CDR3 is TGTGCCAGCAGTTTGGGCTCCTATGGCTACACCTTC.

The J gene is TRBJ2-1, the V gene TRBV5-6; maybe TRBD1 (7 bases). With 3 bases removed from V and 10 bases from J, the gap between germline ends came to 17 bases. Germline V lookup: CDR1 SGHDT, CDR2 YYEEEE. This CDR3 is built from 14 residues. The CDR3 sequence is CASSSRQGRGEQFF. The CDR3 nucleotides read TGTGCCAGCAGCTCAAGACAGGGCCGGGGGGAGCAGTTCTTC.

A remark on this clone: One end of the junction fails to match germline, which may point to a read error. The chain carries TRBV7-7 and TRBJ2-1, with 11 bases matching TRBD2. The CDR3 runs 16 residues. CDR1 and CDR2 from the germline V gene are SSHAT and FNYEAQ (reference sequence). Written as DNA, the CDR3 is TGTGCTAGCAGCTTAGAAGGTAGCGGGGGGGCGAATGAGCAGTTCTTC. Its translation: CASSLEGSGGANEQFF.

This clone has just one count. V and J are TRBV11-2 and TRBJ2-3; D is perhaps TRBD2 (6 bases). Trimming took off 4 bases at V and 2 bases at J, with 16 bases between the two ends. Germline V gives CDR1 SGHAT, CDR2 FQNNGV. This CDR3 region has 16 residues. The CDR3 sequence is CASSWTPGLSTDTQYF. Here the CDR3 DNA reads TGTGCCAGCAGCTGGACCCCGGGACTTTCCACAGATACGCAGTATTTT.

J is TRBJ1-4 and V is TRBV19, with 7 bases that match TRBD1. The CDR3 contains 14 residues. V shed 7 bases and J 7 bases; nucleotides not matched to a gene: 9. Per the germline V gene, CDR1 is LNHDA and CDR2 is SQIVND (reference sequence). The CDR3 bases are TGTGCCAGTACCGGACAGGCTATAAGTGAAAAACTGTTTTTT. Translating gives CASTGQAISEKLFF.

The chain joins TRBV11-2 to TRBJ2-1; D perhaps matches TRBD1 (6 bases). Trimming pared 5 bases from V and 4 bases from J, leaving 18 bases between. Germline CDR1 reads SGHAT; CDR2 reads FQNNGV. There are 16 residues in the CDR3. The CDR3 sequence: CASSNPGERGYNEQFF. The CDR3 nucleotides read TGTGCCAGCAGCAACCCAGGGGAAAGGGGGTACAATGAGCAGTTCTTC.

The chain is built from TRBV5-6 and TRBJ1-6; D perhaps matches TRBD1 (6 bases). V dropped 5 bases and J dropped 8 bases, with 17 bases sitting between them. The CDR3 contains 15 residues. Per germline, CDR1 SGHDT and CDR2 YYEEEE. DNA for the CDR3: TGTGCCAGCAGATTTGGCGGGGGCGCGTATTCACCCCTCCACTTT. Translation: CASRFGGGAYSPLHF. The full variable domain, with the rest looked up from reference TRBV5-6 and TRBJ1-6, is DAGVTQSPTHLIKTRGQQVTLRCSPKSGHDTVSWYQQALGQGPQFIFQYYEEEERQRGNFPDRFSGHQFPNYSSELNVNALLLGDSALYLCASRFGGGAYSPLHFGNGTRLTVT.

The rearrangement joins TRBV6-6 to TRBJ1-4; D might be TRBD1 (5 bases). The germline V gene encodes CDR1 MNHNY and CDR2 SVGAGI (reference sequence). V was cut by 2 bases and J by 2 bases, with 9 bases left in between. The CDR3 spans 15 residues. This CDR3 reads CASSYGGATNEKLFF. The CDR3 coding sequence is TGTGCCAGCAGTTACGGAGGGGCCACTAATGAAAAACTGTTTTTT.

This clone has just one count. The chain employs TRBV5-1 and TRBJ2-7; the match to TRBD1 covers 10 bases. V lost 2 bases to trimming and J lost 7 bases; unmatched junction nucleotides: 9. Per the germline V gene, CDR1 is SGHRS and CDR2 is YFSETQ. There are 15 residues in the CDR3. In DNA form, the CDR3 reads TGCGCCAGCAGCTTAACCGGGACAGGGGTAGTGGAGCAGTACTTC. Amino acid sequence: CASSLTGTGVVEQYF.

Concerning this clone: Additional DNA sequences in this sample encode the identical CDR3. The rearrangement joins TRBV5-1 to TRBJ2-5, with D tentatively TRBD1 (5 bases). This CDR3 has 13 amino acids. V lost 0 bases, J lost 4 bases, and 7 bases lay in between. CDR1 and CDR2 (germline): SGHRS, YFSETQ. CDR3 bases: TGCGCCAGCAGCTTGGGGGGCGCAGAGACCCAGTACTTC. This encodes CASSLGGAETQYF.

The chain couples TRBV7-9 to TRBJ1-2, with D maybe TRBD1 (5 bases). The germline V gene encodes CDR1 SEHNR and CDR2 FQNEAQ (reference sequence). The CDR3 is 13 amino acids. The V end lost 7 bases, the J end lost 6 bases, and 15 bases lay between the germline ends. The CDR3 is CASNPGGWDGYTF. CDR3 in DNA: TGTGCCAGCAACCCGGGGGGGTGGGATGGCTACACCTTC.

V usage is TRBV18 and J usage is TRBJ2-3, with 7 bases lining up with TRBD1. Germline trimming cut 3 bases from V and 5 bases from J; bases unmatched to any gene: 2. This CDR3 region has 13 residues. Germline V CDR1 and CDR2: KGHSH, LQKENI. CDR3 nucleotides: TGTGCCAGCTCACCGGACAGGAGAGATACGCAGTATTTT. It specifies CASSPDRRDTQYF.

This clone turned up a few times. The rearrangement links TRBV3-1 (or the pseudogene TRBV3-2) to TRBJ1-1, with D unclear. The CDR3 length is 17 residues. With 1 base removed from V and 0 bases from J, the gap between germline ends came to 15 bases. CDR1 and CDR2 (germline): LGHDT, YNNKEL (reference sequence). The CDR3 DNA is TGTGCCAGCAGCCAAGGCTCTCAGGTGGTCCTGAACACTGAAGCTTTCTTT. Its protein product is CASSQGSQVVLNTEAFF.

The chain couples TRBV7-2 to TRBJ1-1; TRBD1 might be the D (6 bases). The CDR3 covers 15 residues. V shed 1 base and J shed 1 base, with 10 bases lying between them. The germline V gene has CDR1 SGHTA and CDR2 FQGNSA. For the CDR3, the DNA is TGTGCCAGCAGCTTAGATACAGGGAGGAACACTGAAGCTTTCTTT. Translation: CASSLDTGRNTEAFF.

The chain is built from TRBV24-1 and TRBJ1-4, with a possible D match to TRBD1 (5 bases). The CDR3 spans 18 residues. The germline V gene has CDR1 KGHDR and CDR2 SFDVKD. V dropped 4 bases and J dropped 8 bases, with 25 bases sitting between them. The CDR3 spells CATSDPKQGGGMGEKLFF. As DNA, the CDR3 is TGTGCCACCAGTGACCCGAAGCAGGGTGGCGGGATGGGGGAAAAACTGTTTTTT.

The chain uses TRBV5-5 and TRBJ1-5; TRBD1 might be the D (6 bases). The germline V gene encodes CDR1 SGHKS and CDR2 YYEKEE (reference sequence). V was cut by 0 bases and J by 8 bases, with 12 bases left in between. CDR3 size: 14 residues. CDR3 region: CASSLAAGEKPQHF. The CDR3 DNA reads TGTGCCAGCAGCTTGGCGGCAGGGGAAAAGCCCCAGCATTTT.

The rearrangement links TRBV15 to TRBJ1-1; no clear D. V lost 3 bases, J lost 4 bases, and 12 bases lay in between. Germline V gene sequence: CDR1 LNHNV, CDR2 YYDKDF (reference sequence). The CDR3 extends over 14 amino acids. CDR3 amino acids: CATSRNLHGTEAFF. The CDR3 bases are TGTGCCACCAGCAGGAATCTCCACGGCACTGAAGCTTTCTTT.

J is TRBJ2-3 and V is TRBV28, with D maybe TRBD2 (5 bases). This CDR3 comprises 14 residues. Germline CDR1 and CDR2: MDHEN and SYDVKM. The ends were cut back, 6 bases at V and 1 base at J, with 11 bases in the middle. CDR3 nucleotides: TGTGCCAGCAGCCCTAGCATCGGCACAGATACGCAGTATTTT. Its translation: CASSPSIGTDTQYF.

This clone was observed a handful of times. This sample includes further DNA sequences coding for the same CDR3. V and J are TRBV10-3 and TRBJ1-6; 7 bases are a match to TRBD1. Trimming at V came to 6 bases and at J to 4 bases, leaving 3 bases not matched to a gene. CDR1 ENHRY and CDR2 SYGVKD come from the germline V gene. This CDR3 contains 14 residues. The CDR3 protein is CAISGTDYNSPLHF. DNA for the CDR3: TGTGCCATCAGCGGGACAGATTATAATTCACCCCTCCACTTT.